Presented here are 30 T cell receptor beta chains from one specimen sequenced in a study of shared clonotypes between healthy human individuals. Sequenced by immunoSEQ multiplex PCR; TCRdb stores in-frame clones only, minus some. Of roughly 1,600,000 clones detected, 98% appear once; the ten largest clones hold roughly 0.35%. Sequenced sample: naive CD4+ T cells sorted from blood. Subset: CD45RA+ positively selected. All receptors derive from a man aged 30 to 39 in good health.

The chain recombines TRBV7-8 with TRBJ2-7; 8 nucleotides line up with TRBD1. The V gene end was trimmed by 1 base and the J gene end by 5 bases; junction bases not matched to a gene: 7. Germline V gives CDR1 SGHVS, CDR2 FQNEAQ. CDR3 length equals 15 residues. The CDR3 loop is CASSLGAYRGDEQYF. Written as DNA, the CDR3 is TGTGCCAGCAGCTTAGGTGCGTACAGGGGGGACGAGCAGTACTTC.

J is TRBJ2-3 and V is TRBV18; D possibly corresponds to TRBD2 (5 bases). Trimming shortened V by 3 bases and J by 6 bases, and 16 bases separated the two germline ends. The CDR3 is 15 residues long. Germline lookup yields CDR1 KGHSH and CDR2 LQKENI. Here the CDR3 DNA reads TGTGCCAGCTCACCCTCAGGAGGAGGCCGGGATACGCAGTATTTT. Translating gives CASSPSGGGRDTQYF.

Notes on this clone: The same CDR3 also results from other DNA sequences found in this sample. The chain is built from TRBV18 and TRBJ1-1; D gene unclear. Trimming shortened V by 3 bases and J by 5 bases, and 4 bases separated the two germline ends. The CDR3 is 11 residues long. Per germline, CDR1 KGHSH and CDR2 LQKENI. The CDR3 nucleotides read TGTGCCAGCTCACCGGGGACTGAAGCTTTCTTT. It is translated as CASSPGTEAFF.

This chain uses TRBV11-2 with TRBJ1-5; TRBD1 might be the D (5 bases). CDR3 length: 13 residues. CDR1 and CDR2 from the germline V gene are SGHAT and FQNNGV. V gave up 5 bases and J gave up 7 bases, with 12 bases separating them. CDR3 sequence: CASSPRSGQPQHF. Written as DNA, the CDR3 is TGTGCCAGCAGCCCTAGGTCAGGGCAGCCCCAGCATTTT.

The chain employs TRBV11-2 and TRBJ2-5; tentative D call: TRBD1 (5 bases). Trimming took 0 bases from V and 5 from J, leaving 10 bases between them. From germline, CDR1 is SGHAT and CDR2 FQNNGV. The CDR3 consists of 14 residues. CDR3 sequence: CASSLDSGWETQYF. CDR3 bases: TGTGCCAGCAGCTTAGATTCAGGGTGGGAGACCCAGTACTTC.

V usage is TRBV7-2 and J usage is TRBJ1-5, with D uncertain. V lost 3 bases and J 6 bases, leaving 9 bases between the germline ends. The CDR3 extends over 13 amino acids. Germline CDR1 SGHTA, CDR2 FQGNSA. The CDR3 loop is CASSFVGSQPQHF. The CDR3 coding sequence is TGTGCCAGCAGCTTTGTAGGGAGTCAGCCCCAGCATTTT.

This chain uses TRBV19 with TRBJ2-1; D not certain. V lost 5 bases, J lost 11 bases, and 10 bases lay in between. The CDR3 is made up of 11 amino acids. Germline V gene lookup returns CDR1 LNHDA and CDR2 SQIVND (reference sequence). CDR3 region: CASSLGSQQFF. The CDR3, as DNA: TGTGCCAGTAGTTTGGGCTCCCAGCAGTTCTTC.

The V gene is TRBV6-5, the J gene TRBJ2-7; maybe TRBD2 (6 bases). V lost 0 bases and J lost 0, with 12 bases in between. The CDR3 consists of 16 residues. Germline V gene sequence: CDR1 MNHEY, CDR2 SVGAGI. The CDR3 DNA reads TGTGCCAGCAGTTACTCTCTAGCGACTCCCTCCTACGAGCAGTACTTC. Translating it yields CASSYSLATPSYEQYF.

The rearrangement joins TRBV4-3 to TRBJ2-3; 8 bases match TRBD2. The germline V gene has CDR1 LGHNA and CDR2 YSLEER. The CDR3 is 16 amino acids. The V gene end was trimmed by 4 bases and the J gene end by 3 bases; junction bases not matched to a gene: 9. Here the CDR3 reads CASSPAGAGVTDTQYF. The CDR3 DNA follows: TGCGCCAGCAGCCCAGCCGGAGCGGGAGTAACAGATACGCAGTATTTT.

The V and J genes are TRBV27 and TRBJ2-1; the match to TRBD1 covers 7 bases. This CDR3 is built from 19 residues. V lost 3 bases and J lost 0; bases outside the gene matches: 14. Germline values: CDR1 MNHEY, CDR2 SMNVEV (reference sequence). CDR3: CASSFVLLWDSSSYNEQFF. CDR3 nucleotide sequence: TGTGCCAGCAGTTTTGTCTTATTGTGGGACAGCAGCTCCTACAATGAGCAGTTCTTC.

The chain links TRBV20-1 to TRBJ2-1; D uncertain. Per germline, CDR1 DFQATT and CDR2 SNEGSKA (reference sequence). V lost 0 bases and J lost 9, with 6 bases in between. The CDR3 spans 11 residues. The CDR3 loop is CSARDKAEQFF. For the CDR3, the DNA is TGCAGTGCTAGAGATAAGGCTGAGCAGTTCTTC.

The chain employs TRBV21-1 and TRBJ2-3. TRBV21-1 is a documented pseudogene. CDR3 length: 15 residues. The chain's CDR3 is CASSKGGEATDTQYF. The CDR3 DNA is TGTGCCAGCAGCAAAGGTGGGGAAGCGACAGATACGCAGTATTTT.

The CDR3 sequence: CASRAFGQGNTEAFF. CDR3 coding DNA: TGTGCCAGCAGAGCGTTTGGACAGGGGAACACTGAAGCTTTCTTT. The V call is TRBV2, the J call TRBJ1-1, with TRBD1 identical over 8 bases. The V gene's germline CDR1 is SNHLY and CDR2 FYNNEI. The ends lost 6 bases at V and 1 base at J; junction bases unmatched: 7. This CDR3 has 15 residues. Full variable domain (remainder filled in from reference TRBV2 and TRBJ1-1): EPEVTQTPSHQVTQMGQEVILRCVPISNHLYFYWYRQILGQKVEFLVSFYNNEISEKSEIFDDQFSVERPDGSNFTLKIRSTKLEDSAMYFCASRAFGQGNTEAFFGQGTRLTVV.

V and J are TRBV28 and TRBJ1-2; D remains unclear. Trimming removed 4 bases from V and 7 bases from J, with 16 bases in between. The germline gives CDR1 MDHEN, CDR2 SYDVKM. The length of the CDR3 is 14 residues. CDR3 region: CASSSGDGTGGYTF. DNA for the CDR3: TGTGCCAGCAGTTCCGGGGATGGAACTGGTGGCTACACCTTC.

The CDR3 reads CASSSTQQGYTF. CDR3 sequence (DNA): TGTGCCAGCAGTTCAACCCAGCAGGGCTACACCTTC. The genes are TRBV2 and TRBJ1-2; D gene unclear. The V gene's germline CDR1 is SNHLY and CDR2 FYNNEI. CDR3 size: 12 residues. The V gene lost 5 bases and the J gene lost 8 bases, with 12 bases spanning the gap.

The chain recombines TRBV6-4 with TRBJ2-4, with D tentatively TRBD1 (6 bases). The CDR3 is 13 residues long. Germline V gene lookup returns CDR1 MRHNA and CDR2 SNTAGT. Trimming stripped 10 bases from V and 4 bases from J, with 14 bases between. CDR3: CAIVGGQKNIQYF. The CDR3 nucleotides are TGTGCCATCGTTGGGGGACAAAAAAACATTCAGTACTTC.

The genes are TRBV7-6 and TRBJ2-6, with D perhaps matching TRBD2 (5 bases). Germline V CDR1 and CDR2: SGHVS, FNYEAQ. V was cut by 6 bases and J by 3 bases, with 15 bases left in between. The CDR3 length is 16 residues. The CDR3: CASSPSRDYGANVLTF. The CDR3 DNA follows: TGTGCCAGCAGTCCGTCACGGGATTATGGGGCCAACGTCCTGACTTTC.

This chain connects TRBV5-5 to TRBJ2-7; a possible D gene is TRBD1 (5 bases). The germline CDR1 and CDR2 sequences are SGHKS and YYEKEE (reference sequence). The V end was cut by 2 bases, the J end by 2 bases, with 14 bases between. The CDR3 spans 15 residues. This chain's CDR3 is CASSFGMAGPYEQYF. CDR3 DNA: TGTGCCAGCAGCTTTGGTATGGCAGGGCCCTACGAGCAGTACTTC.

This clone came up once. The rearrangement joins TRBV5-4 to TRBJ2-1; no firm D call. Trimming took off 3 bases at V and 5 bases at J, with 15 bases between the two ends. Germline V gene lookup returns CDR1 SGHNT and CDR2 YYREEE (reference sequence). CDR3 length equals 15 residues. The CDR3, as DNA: TGTGCCAGCAGCTCCCCCGAGCACATTAACAATGAGCAGTTCTTC. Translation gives CASSSPEHINNEQFF.

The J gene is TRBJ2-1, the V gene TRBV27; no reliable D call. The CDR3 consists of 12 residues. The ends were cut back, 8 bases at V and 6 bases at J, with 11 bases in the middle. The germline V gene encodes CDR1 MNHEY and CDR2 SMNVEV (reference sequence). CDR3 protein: CASSAAGNEQFF. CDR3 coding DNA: TGTGCCAGCTCTGCCGCCGGCAATGAGCAGTTCTTC.

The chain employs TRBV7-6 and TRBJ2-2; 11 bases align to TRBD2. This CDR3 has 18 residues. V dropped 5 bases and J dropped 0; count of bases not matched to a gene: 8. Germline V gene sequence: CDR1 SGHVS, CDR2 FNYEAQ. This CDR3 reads CASSLGTSGPANTGELFF. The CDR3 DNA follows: TGTGCCAGCAGCCTCGGGACTAGCGGCCCCGCGAACACCGGGGAGCTGTTTTTT.

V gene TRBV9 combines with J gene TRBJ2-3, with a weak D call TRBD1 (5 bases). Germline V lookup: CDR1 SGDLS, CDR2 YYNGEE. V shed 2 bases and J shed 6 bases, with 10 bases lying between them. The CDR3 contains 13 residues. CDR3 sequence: CASSVGPQDTQYF. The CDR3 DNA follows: TGTGCCAGCAGCGTGGGGCCTCAGGATACGCAGTATTTT.

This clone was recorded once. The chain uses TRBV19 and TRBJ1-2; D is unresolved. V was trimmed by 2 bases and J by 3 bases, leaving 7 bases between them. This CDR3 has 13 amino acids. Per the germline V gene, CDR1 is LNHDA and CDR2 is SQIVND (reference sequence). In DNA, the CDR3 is TGTGCCAGTAGTATACGAGAAGACTATGGCTACACCTTC. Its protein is CASSIREDYGYTF.

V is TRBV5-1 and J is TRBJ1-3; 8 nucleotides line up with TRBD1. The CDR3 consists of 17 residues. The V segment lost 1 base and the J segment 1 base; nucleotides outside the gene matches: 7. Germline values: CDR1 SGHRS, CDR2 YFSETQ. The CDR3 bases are TGCGCCAGCAGCTTGCCTCGAGGACAGGGTTCTGGAAACACCATATATTTT. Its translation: CASSLPRGQGSGNTIYF.

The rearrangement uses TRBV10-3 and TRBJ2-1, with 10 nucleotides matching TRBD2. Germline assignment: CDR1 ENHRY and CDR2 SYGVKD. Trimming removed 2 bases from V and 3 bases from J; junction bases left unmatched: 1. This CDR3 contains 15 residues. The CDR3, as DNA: TGTGCCATCAGTGAGCCTAGCGGGAGCTACAATGAGCAGTTCTTC. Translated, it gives CAISEPSGSYNEQFF.

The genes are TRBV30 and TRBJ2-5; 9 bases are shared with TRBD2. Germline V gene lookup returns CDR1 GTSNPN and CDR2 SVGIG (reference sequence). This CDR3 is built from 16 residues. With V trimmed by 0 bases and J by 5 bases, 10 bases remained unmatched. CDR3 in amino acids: CAWSVRVAGVAETQYF. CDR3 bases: TGTGCCTGGAGTGTACGGGTAGCGGGAGTGGCGGAGACCCAGTACTTC.

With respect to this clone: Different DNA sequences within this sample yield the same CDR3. Written as DNA, the CDR3 is TGTGCCAGCAGTTTTCTGGCGGGAGGCCAAGAGACCCAGTACTTC. Encoded protein: CASSFLAGGQETQYF. V usage is TRBV28 and J usage is TRBJ2-5; TRBD2 agrees at 8 bases. V lost 3 bases, J lost 1 base, and 4 bases stayed unmatched. This CDR3 has 15 residues. Germline CDR1 MDHEN, CDR2 SYDVKM. Filled out from reference TRBV28 and TRBJ2-5, the complete variable domain reads DVKVTQSSRYLVKRTGEKVFLECVQDMDHENMFWYRQDPGLGLRLIYFSYDVKMKEKGDIPEGYSVSREKKERFSLILESASTNQTSMYLCASSFLAGGQETQYFGPGTRLLVL.

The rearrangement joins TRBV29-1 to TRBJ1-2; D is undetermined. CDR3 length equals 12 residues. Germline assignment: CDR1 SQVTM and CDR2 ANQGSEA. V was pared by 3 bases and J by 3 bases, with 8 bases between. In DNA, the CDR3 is TGCAGCGTTGAGGGCCAGCACTATGGCTACACCTTC. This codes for CSVEGQHYGYTF.

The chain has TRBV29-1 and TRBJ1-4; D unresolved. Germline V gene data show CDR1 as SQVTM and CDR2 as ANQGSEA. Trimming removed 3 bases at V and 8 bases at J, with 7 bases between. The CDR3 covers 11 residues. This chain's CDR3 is CSVEGGEKLFF. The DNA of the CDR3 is TGCAGCGTTGAGGGCGGAGAAAAACTGTTTTTT.

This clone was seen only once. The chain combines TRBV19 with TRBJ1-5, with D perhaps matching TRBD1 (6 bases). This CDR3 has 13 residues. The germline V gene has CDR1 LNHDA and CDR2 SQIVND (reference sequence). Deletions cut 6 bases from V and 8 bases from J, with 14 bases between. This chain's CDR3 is CASRLVNREPQHF. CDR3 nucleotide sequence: TGTGCCAGTAGACTGGTTAACAGGGAGCCCCAGCATTTT. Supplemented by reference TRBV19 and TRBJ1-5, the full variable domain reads DGGITQSPKYLFRKEGQNVTLSCEQNLNHDAMYWYRQDPGQGLRLIYYSQIVNDFQKGDIAEGYSVSREKKESFPLTVTSAQKNPTAFYLCASRLVNREPQHFGDGTRLSIL.